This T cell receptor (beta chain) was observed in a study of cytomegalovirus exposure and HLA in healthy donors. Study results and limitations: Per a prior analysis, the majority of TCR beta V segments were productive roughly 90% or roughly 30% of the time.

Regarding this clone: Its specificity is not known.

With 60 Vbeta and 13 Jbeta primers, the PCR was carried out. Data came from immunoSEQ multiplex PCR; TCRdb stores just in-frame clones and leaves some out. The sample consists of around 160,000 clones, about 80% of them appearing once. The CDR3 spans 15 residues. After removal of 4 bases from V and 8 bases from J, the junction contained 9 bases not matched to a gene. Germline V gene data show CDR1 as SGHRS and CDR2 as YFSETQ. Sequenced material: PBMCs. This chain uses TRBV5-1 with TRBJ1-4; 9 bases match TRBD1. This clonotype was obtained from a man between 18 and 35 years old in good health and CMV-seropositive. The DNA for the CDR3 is TGCGCCAGCAGCACCCCGGACAGGGGTAAAGAAAAACTGTTTTTT. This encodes CASSTPDRGKEKLFF.